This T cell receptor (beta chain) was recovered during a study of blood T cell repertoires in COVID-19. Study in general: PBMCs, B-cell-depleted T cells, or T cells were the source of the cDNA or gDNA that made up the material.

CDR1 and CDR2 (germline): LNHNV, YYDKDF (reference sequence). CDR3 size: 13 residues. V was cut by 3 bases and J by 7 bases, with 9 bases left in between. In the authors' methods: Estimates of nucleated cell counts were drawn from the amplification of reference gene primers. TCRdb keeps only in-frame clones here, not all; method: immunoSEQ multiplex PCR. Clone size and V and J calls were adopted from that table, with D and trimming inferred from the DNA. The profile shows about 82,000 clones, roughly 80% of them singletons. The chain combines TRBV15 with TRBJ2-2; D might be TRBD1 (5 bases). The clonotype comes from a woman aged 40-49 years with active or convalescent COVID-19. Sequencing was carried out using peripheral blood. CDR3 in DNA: TGTGCCACCAGCAGCCTCCAGGGCGGGGAGCTGTTTTTT. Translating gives CATSSLQGGELFF.